This TCR beta chain was captured in a study of blood T cells in healthy people across ages. Comment on this clonotype: The antigen remains undetermined.

Whole-study findings and limits: Measured against age, TCR beta diversity per million T cells decreased in a roughly linear manner. Donors of long life had a larger count of naive CD4+ cells and greater diversity than aged donors.

A J-beta primer mix and a sample-barcoded 5' primer were used in a second PCR of about 6 to 12 cycles. TCRdb reprocessed the 5' RACE reads with MiXCR, giving one entry per CDR3 protein. This table has 790,000 or so distinct CDR3 sequences, about half appearing once. Germline-derived CDR1 and CDR2 are SQVTM and ANQGSEA. The ends were cut back, 5 bases at V and 3 bases at J, with 11 bases in the middle. CDR3 length equals 12 residues. The rearrangement joins TRBV29-1 to TRBJ2-7; D ambiguous. The sample consisted of blood. The sequence derives from a man older than 75 in good health. As DNA, the CDR3 is TGCAGCGTTCCCCCCCCAATCTACGAGCAGTACTTC. Translating it yields CSVPPPIYEQYF.